The 31 T cell receptor beta chains reported below all come from one sample, sequenced in a study of cytomegalovirus exposure and HLA in healthy donors. The primer mix had 60 Vbeta and 13 Jbeta primers. Libraries were prepared by immunoSEQ multiplex PCR; TCRdb keeps only in-frame clonotypes and omits some of them. This repertoire shows around 93,000 clones, 82% found once; its top ten account for about 4%. The sequenced material came from PBMCs. These receptors were taken from a man aged 45-60 years in good health and CMV-seronegative.

This sequence joins TRBV2 and TRBJ2-3, with TRBD2 matching 14 bases. The CDR3 covers 15 residues. Germline V lookup: CDR1 SNHLY, CDR2 FYNNEI. V shed 8 bases and J 3 bases; nucleotides not matched to a gene: 4. CDR3 loop: CASRWTSGRTDTQYF. CDR3 DNA: TGTGCCAGCCGCTGGACTAGCGGGAGGACAGATACGCAGTATTTT. Full variable domain (remainder filled in from reference TRBV2 and TRBJ2-3): EPEVTQTPSHQVTQMGQEVILRCVPISNHLYFYWYRQILGQKVEFLVSFYNNEISEKSEIFDDQFSVERPDGSNFTLKIRSTKLEDSAMYFCASRWTSGRTDTQYFGPGTRLTVL.

This chain uses TRBV28 with TRBJ2-7; D gene uncertain. The germline V and J ends were trimmed by 10 bases and 4 bases, with 20 bases remaining between them. CDR1 is MDHEN and CDR2 is SYDVKM in the germline V gene. CDR3 length: 14 amino acids. Written as DNA, the CDR3 is TGTGCCACCACTTCAACCCAAACCCTTTACGAGCAGTACTTC. It yields the protein CATTSTQTLYEQYF.

This sequence joins TRBV4-1 and TRBJ2-7, with 7 bases matching TRBD1. This CDR3 comprises 15 residues. The germline CDR1 and CDR2 sequences are MGHRA and YSYEKL. Unmatched junction bases numbered 9, after V lost 5 bases and J lost 2 bases. The CDR3 DNA follows: TGCGCCAGCAGCACGACCGGGACAGAAACCTACGAGCAGTACTTC. It yields the protein CASSTTGTETYEQYF.

The J gene is TRBJ1-1, the V gene TRBV7-3; D gene ambiguous. This CDR3 is built from 13 residues. V lost 1 base to trimming and J lost 8 bases, with 11 bases between them. The germline gives CDR1 SGHTA, CDR2 FQGTGA. The CDR3 region is CASSLSSAGEAFF. In DNA, the CDR3 is TGTGCCAGCAGCTTAAGTAGTGCGGGCGAAGCTTTCTTT.

The V and J genes are TRBV18 and TRBJ1-4; 7 bases are a match to TRBD1. CDR3 length: 14 residues. With 8 bases clipped from V and 1 base from J, the junction kept 4 bases outside the gene matches. Germline V gene data show CDR1 as KGHSH and CDR2 as LQKENI. CDR3 sequence reads: CASTRDRTNEKLFF. The CDR3 DNA reads TGTGCCAGCACCCGGGACAGAACTAATGAAAAACTGTTTTTT.

This clone was seen more than once but under ten times. V usage is TRBV18 and J usage is TRBJ2-2; 9 bases map to TRBD1. The V gene's germline CDR1 is KGHSH and CDR2 LQKENI. The CDR3 covers 15 residues. V shed 5 bases, J shed 2 bases, and the junction held 3 bases outside the gene matches. The CDR3 here is CASSSQGANTGELFF. The CDR3 nucleotides are TGTGCCAGCTCATCACAGGGGGCTAACACCGGGGAGCTGTTTTTT. Drawing the rest from reference TRBV18 and TRBJ2-2, the complete variable domain is NAGVMQNPRHLVRRRGQEARLRCSPMKGHSHVYWYRQLPEEGLKFMVYLQKENIIDESGMPKERFSAEFPKEGPSILRIQQVVRGDSAAYFCASSSQGANTGELFFGEGSRLTVL.

This rearrangement joins TRBV28 to TRBJ2-7; D is uncertain. V gave up 3 bases and J gave up 2 bases, with 5 bases separating them. The CDR3 totals 12 residues. The V gene's germline CDR1 is MDHEN and CDR2 SYDVKM. The CDR3 spells CASSFGAYEQYF. The DNA for the CDR3 is TGTGCCAGCAGTTTCGGAGCCTACGAGCAGTACTTC.

The rearrangement joins TRBV21-1 to TRBJ2-5; no check of the table's D call, TRBD1, against the DNA was made. TRBV21-1 is shown as a pseudogene. There are 15 residues in the CDR3. Here the CDR3 reads CASSKVGTHGGTQYF. Written as DNA, the CDR3 is TGTGCCAGCAGCAAAGTAGGGACACATGGGGGGACCCAGTACTTC.

This clone has only a few counts. The gene calls are TRBV28 and TRBJ2-6; possible D gene TRBD2, 6 bases. The CDR3 has 15 residues. V shed 6 bases and J shed 2 bases, with 11 bases lying between them. Germline V gene sequence: CDR1 MDHEN, CDR2 SYDVKM. The CDR3: CASSRGSAGANVLTF. The CDR3, as DNA: TGTGCCAGCAGCCGGGGGTCAGCTGGGGCCAACGTCCTGACTTTC.

The gene calls are TRBV2 and TRBJ1-1, with TRBD1 matching over 9 bases. V dropped 5 bases and J dropped 0; count of bases not matched to a gene: 10. This CDR3 comprises 17 residues. Germline CDR1 is SNHLY and CDR2 is FYNNEI. As DNA, the CDR3 is TGTGCCAGCAGTCCCGGGACAGGGCCCGGGGTGAACACTGAAGCTTTCTTT. This sequence encodes CASSPGTGPGVNTEAFF.

The J gene is TRBJ2-3, the V gene TRBV4-3, with no clear D. CDR1 and CDR2 from the germline V gene are LGHNA and YSLEER. Trimming shortened V by 2 bases and J by 0 bases, and 9 bases separated the two germline ends. The CDR3 is made up of 15 amino acids. The CDR3 sequence: CASSQSHGSTDTQYF. The CDR3 coding sequence is TGCGCCAGCAGCCAAAGTCACGGTAGCACAGATACGCAGTATTTT.

The CDR3 loop reads CASSSWTSGRGWGEQFF. As DNA, the CDR3 is TGTGCCAGCAGCTCGTGGACTAGCGGGAGGGGGTGGGGTGAGCAGTTCTTC. The rearrangement links TRBV7-2 to TRBJ2-1, with 15 bases lining up with TRBD2. Per the germline V gene, CDR1 is SGHTA and CDR2 is FQGNSA. The junction had 10 bases not matched to a gene; V was cut back by 4 bases and J by 9 bases. The CDR3 sequence is 17 residues long.

The sample holds one count of this clone. The rearrangement joins TRBV28 to TRBJ2-3; 9 bases map to TRBD1. The V gene end was trimmed by 3 bases and the J gene end by 4 bases; junction bases not matched to a gene: 2. Germline V gene data show CDR1 as MDHEN and CDR2 as SYDVKM. This CDR3 spans 14 amino acids. The CDR3 DNA reads as TGTGCCAGCAGTTTTCGACAGGGGGCAGATACGCAGTATTTT. Translation gives CASSFRQGADTQYF.

The table lists this clone with a few counts. CDR3 sequence: CASSLRRRGELFF. The CDR3 DNA reads as TGTGCCAGCAGCTTACGTCGTAGAGGGGAGCTGTTTTTT. The chain couples TRBV7-2 to TRBJ2-2; D unresolved. The ends were cut back, 2 bases at V and 8 bases at J, with 9 bases in the middle. This CDR3 is 13 amino acids long. From germline, CDR1 is SGHTA and CDR2 FQGNSA.

The chain joins TRBV9 to TRBJ2-1; 9 nucleotides match TRBD2. Unmatched junction bases numbered 5, after V lost 2 bases and J lost 5 bases. The germline gives CDR1 SGDLS, CDR2 YYNGEE. The CDR3 spans 15 residues. The CDR3 nucleotides read TGTGCCAGCAGCGTGGGGGCGGGAGGGAACAATGAGCAGTTCTTC. Its protein is CASSVGAGGNNEQFF.

This clone turned up a few times. The chain's CDR3 is CASSRGYSNQPQHF. CDR3 DNA sequence: TGTGCCAGCAGCCGCGGGTATAGCAATCAGCCCCAGCATTTT. The chain uses TRBV6-6 and TRBJ1-5; D is ambiguous. The germline V gene has CDR1 MNHNY and CDR2 SVGAGI (reference sequence). Trimming took off 6 bases at V and 0 bases at J, with 9 bases between the two ends. The CDR3 covers 14 residues.

V usage is TRBV5-4 and J usage is TRBJ2-3; D remains ambiguous. The germline CDR1 and CDR2 sequences are SGHNT and YYREEE (reference sequence). CDR3 length equals 13 residues. The V gene lost 4 bases and the J gene lost 2 bases, with 8 bases spanning the gap. CDR3 sequence reads: CASSLRNTDTQYF. The DNA of the CDR3 is TGTGCCAGCAGCCTACGTAACACAGATACGCAGTATTTT.

This clone showed up just once. V and J are TRBV27 and TRBJ1-2, with 7 bases identical to TRBD1. The germline V gene encodes CDR1 MNHEY and CDR2 SMNVEV (reference sequence). CDR3 size: 15 residues. The V gene end was trimmed by 3 bases and the J gene end by 5 bases; junction bases not matched to a gene: 9. CDR3 in amino acids: CASSFAWDRLYGYTF. Here the CDR3 DNA reads TGTGCCAGCAGTTTCGCGTGGGACAGACTTTATGGCTACACCTTC.

The chain is built from TRBV7-9 and TRBJ1-3; D unclear. Trimming removed 5 bases from V and 8 bases from J, with 10 bases in between. The CDR3 spans 12 residues. Looked up from germline, CDR1 is SEHNR and CDR2 is FQNEAQ (reference sequence). CDR3 sequence: CASSPRGYTIYF. The DNA of the CDR3 is TGTGCCAGCAGCCCCCGCGGATACACCATATATTTT.

This chain links TRBV7-2 with TRBJ1-2; 8 positions match TRBD1. The CDR3 has 15 residues. The V and J ends lost 1 base and 4 bases, in that order; junction bases with no gene match: 5. Germline values: CDR1 SGHTA, CDR2 FQGNSA. The CDR3 loop reads CASSLGQGTAYGYTF. The CDR3 nucleotides read TGTGCCAGCAGCTTAGGACAGGGGACTGCCTATGGCTACACCTTC.

This chain links TRBV10-3 with TRBJ2-1, with D perhaps matching TRBD1 (6 bases). Per the germline V gene, CDR1 is ENHRY and CDR2 is SYGVKD. The CDR3 totals 14 residues. Trimming stripped 8 bases from V and 4 bases from J, with 15 bases between. The CDR3 nucleotides are TGTGCCATCCTTAGACAGGTTCCTTACAATGAGCAGTTCTTC. It translates to CAILRQVPYNEQFF.

The chain employs TRBV11-2 and TRBJ2-5; 7 bases line up with TRBD1. The DNA end is more similar to TRBJ2-7, so the J call may be wrong. Germline assignment: CDR1 SGHAT and CDR2 FQNNGV. The CDR3 runs to 15 residues. The DNA of the CDR3 is TGTGCCAGCAGCACCTCGACAGGGAGTAACTACGAGCAGTACTTC. Encoded protein: CASSTSTGSNYEQYF.

The rearrangement links TRBV28 to TRBJ1-1, with D perhaps TRBD1 (6 bases). Germline loops: CDR1 MDHEN, CDR2 SYDVKM. V was cut by 5 bases and J by 3 bases, with 19 bases left in between. The CDR3 is 16 residues long. CDR3 nucleotides: TGTGCCAGCAGTGCCCCGCCCGGCAGGGGTGACACTGAAGCTTTCTTT. It yields the protein CASSAPPGRGDTEAFF.

V is TRBV14 and J is TRBJ2-1, with TRBD2 as a possible D gene (5 bases). The germline gives CDR1 SGHDN, CDR2 FVKESK. Between the trimmed V and J ends, which lost 0 bases and 8 bases, there was a span of 29 bases. This CDR3 contains 20 residues. CDR3 sequence (DNA): TGTGCCAGCAGCCAAGATCCGGACGATGAAGCGACTACGATGTGGGATGAGCAGTTCTTC. Translating it yields CASSQDPDDEATTMWDEQFF. Drawing the rest from reference TRBV14 and TRBJ2-1, the complete variable domain is EAGVTQFPSHSVIEKGQTVTLRCDPISGHDNLYWYRRVMGKEIKFLLHFVKESKQDESGMPNNRFLAERTGGTYSTLKVQPAELEDSGVYFCASSQDPDDEATTMWDEQFFGPGTRLTVL.

The chain has TRBV11-1 and TRBJ1-3; D not resolved. The CDR3 length is 13 residues. In germline, CDR1 is SGHAT, CDR2 FQDESV (reference sequence). Deletions cut 7 bases from V and 1 base from J, with 8 bases between. CDR3 residues: CASTETSGNTIYF. CDR3 bases: TGTGCCAGCACGGAGACTTCTGGAAACACCATATATTTT.

In its sample, this clone was seen once. The chain links TRBV29-1 to TRBJ2-3; 8 bases map to TRBD2. CDR1 and CDR2 (germline): SQVTM, ANQGSEA. The CDR3 contains 14 residues. With 7 bases clipped from V and 0 bases from J, the junction kept 6 bases outside the gene matches. The chain's CDR3 is CSGQRGTSTDTQYF. The CDR3 DNA follows: TGCAGCGGCCAGCGGGGGACTAGCACAGATACGCAGTATTTT.

This clone has more than one count but fewer than ten. This chain joins TRBV6-5 and TRBJ2-3, with 7 bases that match TRBD1. Germline lookup yields CDR1 MNHEY and CDR2 SVGAGI. This CDR3 is 13 amino acids long. After removal of 5 bases from V and 12 bases from J, the junction contained 11 bases not matched to a gene. The CDR3 nucleotides read TGTGCCAGCAGTCCTTTAGGGACAGCCTTCCAGTATTTT. Translating gives CASSPLGTAFQYF.

The chain recombines TRBV7-9 with TRBJ2-1, with 7 bases identical to TRBD1. V was pared by 4 bases and J by 6 bases, with 15 bases of the junction left unmatched. The CDR3 is 17 residues long. Germline loops: CDR1 SEHNR, CDR2 FQNEAQ (reference sequence). CDR3 sequence (DNA): TGTGCCAGCAGCTCGAACGAGCCGAGACAGGGAACCAATGAGCAGTTCTTC. Amino acid sequence: CASSSNEPRQGTNEQFF.

The chain employs TRBV7-6 and TRBJ2-3, with D possibly being TRBD2 (6 bases). V was shortened by 1 base and J by 2 bases, with 7 bases between the two germline ends. The CDR3 is made up of 14 amino acids. Germline assignment: CDR1 SGHVS and CDR2 FNYEAQ. The CDR3 region has the DNA TGTGCCAGCAGCTTAGAACTAGCCACAGATACGCAGTATTTT. Translated, it gives CASSLELATDTQYF.

CDR3 in amino acids: CASSRGQVNTDTQYF. CDR3 coding DNA: TGTGCCAGCAGCAGGGGACAGGTGAATACAGATACGCAGTATTTT. V usage is TRBV7-3 and J usage is TRBJ2-3; 8 positions agree with TRBD1. The trim removed 5 bases at V and 3 bases at J, leaving 7 bases unmatched. Germline assignment: CDR1 SGHTA and CDR2 FQGTGA. The CDR3 totals 15 residues. Based on the CDR3 plus reference TRBV7-3 and TRBJ2-3, the full variable domain is GAGVSQTPSNKVTEKGKYVELRCDPISGHTALYWYRQSLGQGPEFLIYFQGTGAADDSGLPNDRFFAVRPEGSVSTLKIQRTERGDSAVYLCASSRGQVNTDTQYFGPGTRLTVL.

The rearrangement links TRBV6-6 to TRBJ2-2; 9 nucleotides agree with TRBD2. This CDR3 region has 14 residues. J lost 0 bases, V lost 10 bases, and 3 bases had no gene match. The germline gives CDR1 MNHNY, CDR2 SVGAGI (reference sequence). This CDR3 reads CAILAGPNTGELFF. CDR3 bases: TGTGCCATCCTAGCGGGACCGAACACCGGGGAGCTGTTTTTT.